Presented here are 7 T cell receptor beta chains from one specimen sequenced in a study of regulatory T cells in long-lasting Graves disease. Noted time point: newly diagnosed GD, antithyroid drugs for less than 3 months. Scientists built the TCR library using RNA that was extracted from PBMCs. To make TCR beta libraries, researchers used iRepertoire HTBI primers and Arm-PCR of CDR3 regions. TCRdb re-called the multiplex PCR reads with MiXCR, one entry per CDR3 protein. The table records some 500,000 distinct CDR3 sequences, about 14% of them present only once. These data are also associated with another study on T cells in Graves' hyperthyroidism and ophthalmopathy.

The sample was peripheral blood mononuclear cells (PBMCs), taken at new diagnosis, from a patient treated with antithyroid drugs. These receptors originate from a man aged 25-40 years with Graves disease.

The sample holds many counts of this clonotype. CDR3 protein: CASSSSLAAKETQYF. In DNA form, the CDR3 reads TGTGCCAGCAGCTCCTCACTAGCGGCGAAAGAGACCCAGTACTTC. The chain employs TRBV7-9 and TRBJ2-5; 8 bases align to TRBD2. The CDR3 sequence is 15 residues long. Trimming took 4 bases from V and 3 from J; bases not matched to a gene: 7. Germline assignment: CDR1 SEHNR and CDR2 FQNEAQ (reference sequence).

The table lists this clonotype with many counts. This sequence joins TRBV7-2 and TRBJ2-1, with 7 nucleotides matching TRBD2. The J segment lost 6 bases and the V segment lost 1 base, leaving 6 bases of the junction unmatched. This CDR3 is built from 15 residues. From germline, CDR1 is SGHTA and CDR2 FQGNSA. The DNA of the CDR3 is TGTGCCAGCAGCTTAGTTCGACGACTAGCCAATGAGCAGTTCTTC. This codes for CASSLVRRLANEQFF.

This clonotype was seen at least ten times. The rearrangement uses TRBV10-3 and TRBJ2-5; unclear D gene. The CDR3 is 14 residues long. CDR1 and CDR2 from the germline V gene are ENHRY and SYGVKD. The ends were cut back, 3 bases at V and 0 bases at J, with 8 bases in the middle. CDR3 DNA sequence: TGTGCCATCAGTGAAGGCAGCAACCAAGAGACCCAGTACTTC. Translating it yields CAISEGSNQETQYF.

This clonotype was observed many times. J is TRBJ2-2 and V is TRBV6-5; a possible D gene is TRBD2 (6 bases). Between the trimmed V and J ends, which lost 4 bases and 5 bases, there was a span of 17 bases. This CDR3 is 16 amino acids long. Germline loops: CDR1 MNHEY, CDR2 SVGAGI. This CDR3 reads CASSLAGAGRTGELFF. CDR3 bases: TGTGCCAGCAGTTTGGCTGGAGCGGGCCGGACCGGGGAGCTGTTTTTT.

This clonotype was recorded many times. The rearrangement joins TRBV30 to TRBJ1-2; a weak D match, TRBD1 (5 bases). The V end lost 0 bases, the J end lost 3 bases, and 14 bases lay between the germline ends. The CDR3 runs to 15 residues. The germline CDR1 and CDR2 sequences are GTSNPN and SVGIG (reference sequence). The CDR3 DNA reads TGTGCCTGGAGTGTACGAGGCAGGGAGGACTATGGCTACACCTTC. Its translation: CAWSVRGREDYGYTF.

The CDR3 loop reads CASWRQGNTEAFF. The CDR3, as DNA: TGTGCCAGTTGGAGGCAGGGGAACACTGAAGCTTTCTTT. The chain carries TRBV19 and TRBJ1-1, with D perhaps matching TRBD1 (5 bases). Germline V gene data show CDR1 as LNHDA and CDR2 as SQIVND (reference sequence). Trimming took off 8 bases at V and 1 base at J, with 11 bases between the two ends. The CDR3 extends over 13 amino acids.

The V gene is TRBV6-1, the J gene TRBJ1-2, with D maybe TRBD1 (5 bases). Per the germline V gene, CDR1 is MNHNS and CDR2 is SASEGT. Trimming shortened V by 6 bases and J by 4 bases, and 15 bases separated the two germline ends. The CDR3 has 14 amino acids. The CDR3: CASRDGDSSYGYTF. CDR3 nucleotides: TGTGCCAGCAGGGATGGAGACAGTTCCTATGGCTACACCTTC.